These 28 T cell receptor beta chains were all obtained from the same sample, sequenced in a study of CD8+CD57+ T cells in acquired aplastic anemia. Only patients with CD8+CD57+ cell expansion on flow cytometry were chosen for sequencing. The template used for profiling TCR beta VDJ and CDR3 was genomic DNA. TCRdb redid the calling of the reads with MiXCR, one entry per CDR3 protein. Of about 290,000 distinct CDR3 sequences listed, roughly 61% are singletons. Sequenced input: sorted CD4+, CD8+, or CD8+CD57+ T cells (not recorded which) from PBMCs. The receptors here all came from a human donor with aplastic anemia.

J is TRBJ2-2 and V is TRBV6-2 or TRBV6-3, with D perhaps matching TRBD2 (6 bases). The V end was cut by 2 bases, the J end by 3 bases, with 10 bases between. Germline V gene data show CDR1 as MNHEY and CDR2 as SVGEGT. This CDR3 spans 15 amino acids. CDR3 sequence (DNA): TGTGCCAGCAGTTACGAAGGGGAGGACACCGGGGAGCTGTTTTTT. Its translation: CASSYEGEDTGELFF.

As to this clonotype: A read error may produce the germline difference seen at one junction end. The CDR3 is CASSYSGDGYTF. The DNA for the CDR3 is TGTGCTAGCAGTTACTCAGGGGACGGCTACACCTTC. The chain uses TRBV6-5 and TRBJ1-2; the D gene is possibly TRBD1 (6 bases). Germline V lookup: CDR1 MNHEY, CDR2 SVGAGI. This CDR3 spans 12 amino acids.

The rearrangement uses TRBV10-3 and TRBJ1-1, with 9 positions matching TRBD1. CDR1 and CDR2 (germline): ENHRY, SYGVKD. Trimming at V came to 5 bases and at J to 3 bases, leaving 10 bases not matched to a gene. CDR3 length equals 16 residues. The CDR3: CAISYRGLLSDTEAFF. The DNA for the CDR3 is TGTGCCATCAGTTACAGGGGGCTTTTATCGGACACTGAAGCTTTCTTT.

This clonotype was recorded at least ten times. This sequence joins TRBV20-1 and TRBJ1-1; D unclear. The germline CDR1 and CDR2 sequences are DFQATT and SNEGSKA (reference sequence). Trimming shortened V by 5 bases and J by 4 bases, and 8 bases separated the two germline ends. The CDR3 totals 11 residues. This CDR3 is CSALSFTEAFF. CDR3 sequence (DNA): TGCAGTGCTCTTAGTTTCACTGAAGCTTTCTTT.

The chain carries TRBV19 and TRBJ1-1, with 7 bases aligning to TRBD1. The CDR3 extends over 15 amino acids. The junction had 4 bases not matched to a gene; V was cut back by 3 bases and J by 0 bases. Germline V gene sequence: CDR1 LNHDA, CDR2 SQIVND (reference sequence). The CDR3 is CASSIGTAMNTEAFF. The CDR3 bases are TGTGCCAGTAGTATCGGGACAGCCATGAACACTGAAGCTTTCTTT.

This chain links TRBV20-1 with TRBJ2-2; D remains unclear. This CDR3 is 14 amino acids long. The germline CDR1 and CDR2 sequences are DFQATT and SNEGSKA (reference sequence). V was trimmed by 0 bases and J by 2 bases, leaving 7 bases between them. CDR3 bases: TGCAGTGCTAGAGATATTACCAACACCGGGGAGCTGTTTTTT. Protein sequence: CSARDITNTGELFF.

The V call is TRBV7-2, the J call TRBJ2-7, with D possibly being TRBD1 (6 bases). V lost 1 base to trimming and J lost 2 bases, with 15 bases between them. Germline-derived CDR1 and CDR2 are SGHTA and FQGNSA. CDR3 length: 16 amino acids. CDR3 DNA sequence: TGTGCCAGCAGCTTAGGCTTCAATACAGGGACCTACGAGCAGTACTTC. It codes for CASSLGFNTGTYEQYF.

About this clonotype itself: An end of the junction does not agree with germline; a read error may underlie this. The chain employs TRBV2 and TRBJ1-5; weak D call: TRBD1 (6 bases). The CDR3 extends over 16 amino acids. Germline CDR1 SNHLY, CDR2 FYNNEI. As DNA, the CDR3 is TGTGCCAGCAGCGAAGACAGGCTTCATGCCAATCAGCCCCAGCATTTT. Translated: CASSEDRLHANQPQHF.

V and J are TRBV24-1 and TRBJ2-1, with D hard to call. V lost 4 bases and J lost 8, with 11 bases in between. The germline gives CDR1 KGHDR, CDR2 SFDVKD. This CDR3 region has 13 residues. CDR3 nucleotide sequence: TGTGCCACCAGTGAAGCAGCGACCGATGAGCAGTTCTTC. Its protein product is CATSEAATDEQFF.

The CDR3 nucleotides read TGCAGTGCTGAGGGACAGAGTGAAGCTTTCTTT. It is translated as CSAEGQSEAFF. The V gene is TRBV20-1, the J gene TRBJ1-1; TRBD1 agrees at 7 bases. CDR1 is DFQATT and CDR2 is SNEGSKA in the germline V gene (reference sequence). This CDR3 contains 11 residues. V shed 5 bases, J shed 7 bases, and the junction held 4 bases outside the gene matches.

This clonotype was recorded a few times. CDR3 sequence reads: CSAMDRRYEQYF. As DNA, the CDR3 is TGCAGTGCGATGGATAGGAGGTACGAGCAGTACTTC. The chain employs TRBV20-1 and TRBJ2-7, with a weak D call TRBD2 (5 bases). Trimming removed 6 bases from V and 4 bases from J, with 13 bases in between. In germline, CDR1 is DFQATT, CDR2 SNEGSKA (reference sequence). The CDR3 is 12 amino acids.

The chain combines TRBV9 with TRBJ2-3; 8 bases are shared with TRBD2. Trimming removed 2 bases from V and 2 bases from J; junction bases left unmatched: 4. The germline V gene encodes CDR1 SGDLS and CDR2 YYNGEE. The CDR3 runs to 15 residues. CDR3: CASSVLSGITDTQYF. The CDR3, as DNA: TGTGCCAGCAGCGTTCTTAGCGGGATCACAGATACGCAGTATTTT.

This clonotype was counted at least ten times. The chain uses TRBV7-8 and TRBJ2-7, with unresolved D. Germline CDR1 and CDR2: SGHVS and FQNEAQ. The V end was cut by 5 bases, the J end by 3 bases, with 11 bases between. The CDR3 has 13 amino acids. In nucleotides, the CDR3 is TGTGCCAGCAGCCCCGACTCCAACTACGAGCAGTACTTC. Encoded protein: CASSPDSNYEQYF. The full variable domain, its missing parts supplied by reference TRBV7-8 and TRBJ2-7, is GAGVSQSPRYKVAKRGQDVALRCDPISGHVSLFWYQQALGQGPEFLTYFQNEAQLDKSGLPSDRFFAERPEGSVSTLKIQRTQQEDSAVYLCASSPDSNYEQYFGPGTRLTVT.

Only one count was recorded for this clonotype. The chain combines TRBV15 with TRBJ2-7; D not resolved. The CDR3 totals 14 residues. Trimming shortened V by 4 bases and J by 3 bases, and 13 bases separated the two germline ends. Per germline, CDR1 LNHNV and CDR2 YYDKDF (reference sequence). CDR3 nucleotide sequence: TGTGCCACCAGCAAAGGGCGGAATAACTACGAGCAGTACTTC. This codes for CATSKGRNNYEQYF.

This clonotype was recorded at least ten times. V usage is TRBV6-5 and J usage is TRBJ2-7; D may correspond to TRBD1 or TRBD2 (5 bases each). Deletions cut 0 bases from V and 4 bases from J, with 19 bases between. This CDR3 has 17 amino acids. The germline gives CDR1 MNHEY, CDR2 SVGAGI. DNA of the CDR3: TGTGCCAGCAGTTACTCCGGGGCACTACCAACTGTATACGAGCAGTACTTC. Its protein product is CASSYSGALPTVYEQYF.

The chain carries TRBV24-1 and TRBJ1-5, with 7 nucleotides matching TRBD1. Looked up from germline, CDR1 is KGHDR and CDR2 is SFDVKD. This CDR3 comprises 15 residues. Trimming cost V 3 bases and J 9 bases; bases outside gene matches: 10. In nucleotides, the CDR3 is TGTGCCACCAGTGATGCCGGACAGGCAAGGGGGCCCCAGCATTTT. Translated: CATSDAGQARGPQHF.

Details on this clonotype: One base away lies a much larger clone, so this may be a sequencing read error. The final CDR3 position lacks the conserved phenylalanine or tryptophan, pointing to a likely read error. The chain carries TRBV3-1 and TRBJ2-1; D may correspond to TRBD1 or TRBD2 (5 bases each). The CDR3 totals 13 residues. The V and J ends lost 5 bases and 8 bases respectively, with 13 bases between them. Germline V CDR1 and CDR2: LGHDT, YNNKEL (reference sequence). In nucleotides, the CDR3 is TGTGCCAGCAGCTACCGGGGACGGGATGAGCAGTTCCTC. Translated, it gives CASSYRGRDEQFL.

For this clonotype: A clone one base away is much larger, so this may be a read error. The chain couples TRBV6-1 to TRBJ2-1; 11 bases are a match to TRBD2. Germline values: CDR1 MNHNS, CDR2 SASEGT. The CDR3 is 15 residues long. CDR3 DNA: TGTGCCAGCAGTGAAGGGACTAGCGGGTCCAATGAGCAGCTCTTC. This codes for CASSEGTSGSNEQLF.

Notes on this clonotype: Here the CDR3 omits its conserved ending phenylalanine or tryptophan, so a read error is the likely source. No DNA is shown, since the ends of the CDR3 on it are uncertain; the CDR3 is the one TCRdb lists. The rearrangement links TRBV7-6 to TRBJ2-6; TRBD1 is taken as the D call from the table, unchecked against the DNA. The CDR3 extends over 18 residues, inclusive of both ends. Germline lookup yields CDR1 SGHVS and CDR2 FNYEAQ. The CDR3 loop reads CASSSRQGGPTGANVLVL.

The J gene is TRBJ2-5, the V gene TRBV5-5; TRBD1 is a possible D gene (5 bases). V lost 2 bases and J 5 bases, leaving 10 bases between the germline ends. CDR3 size: 13 residues. CDR1 is SGHKS, CDR2 YYEKEE, per germline (reference sequence). In DNA form, the CDR3 reads TGTGCCAGCAGCTTTCTGTCAGGGGAGACCCAGTACTTC. This translates into CASSFLSGETQYF.

At least ten counts were recorded for this clonotype. The rearrangement links TRBV7-8 to TRBJ1-4, with D possibly TRBD1 on 5 matching bases. This CDR3 is 13 amino acids long. Germline CDR1 reads SGHVS; CDR2 reads FQNEAQ. V lost 5 bases, J lost 7 bases, and 11 bases lay in between. The CDR3 region has the DNA TGTGCCAGCAGCCGTACAGGTTTTGAAAAACTGTTTTTT. The encoded protein is CASSRTGFEKLFF.

This clonotype has just a few counts. The V and J genes are TRBV12-3 or TRBV12-4 and TRBJ2-3; tentatively, D is TRBD1 (5 bases). The V end lost 2 bases, the J end lost 2 bases, and 11 bases lay between the germline ends. The CDR3 is 15 residues long. CDR3 coding DNA: TGTGCCAGCAGTTTATCGACAGCCAACACAGATACGCAGTATTTT. This codes for CASSLSTANTDTQYF.

The count of this clonotype is one. J is TRBJ1-2 and V is TRBV5-4; D unresolved. Germline V gives CDR1 SGHNT, CDR2 YYREEE (reference sequence). CDR3 size: 13 residues. With 0 bases removed from V and 6 bases from J, the gap between germline ends came to 9 bases. CDR3 DNA sequence: TGTGCCAGCAGCTTGGGGAGGGTGGATGGCTACACCTTC. It encodes CASSLGRVDGYTF.

The chain employs TRBV20-1 and TRBJ2-5; D is uncertain. Trimming cost V 0 bases and J 7 bases, with 12 bases left between them. The CDR3 is made up of 13 amino acids. Germline V gene data show CDR1 as DFQATT and CDR2 as SNEGSKA (reference sequence). Here the CDR3 DNA reads TGCAGTGCTAGAGATGGGCCCGTCGGGACCCAGTACTTC. Protein sequence: CSARDGPVGTQYF.

A note on this clonotype: No conserved phenylalanine or tryptophan is present at the end of the CDR3, so a read error is the likely explanation. The rearrangement uses TRBV2 and TRBJ2-7; D may be TRBD1 (6 bases). V dropped 6 bases and J dropped 0 bases, with 15 bases sitting between them. Per the germline V gene, CDR1 is SNHLY and CDR2 is FYNNEI. This CDR3 comprises 15 residues. The CDR3 protein is CASSDRSSYSYEQYS. CDR3 nucleotides: TGTGCCAGCAGCGACAGGTCCTCATACTCCTACGAGCAGTACTCC.

The rearrangement uses TRBV10-3 and TRBJ1-3; D remains ambiguous. Trimming took 10 bases from V and 8 from J, leaving 24 bases between them. The CDR3 extends over 15 amino acids. The germline V gene encodes CDR1 ENHRY and CDR2 SYGVKD. Here the CDR3 DNA reads TGTGCCACCCAGCGGGAGGGTAACACCGGGGACACCATATATTTT. Its translation is CATQREGNTGDTIYF.

The chain joins TRBV2 to TRBJ1-5, with 7 bases lining up with TRBD1. Trimming cost V 4 bases and J 6 bases; bases outside gene matches: 27. This CDR3 has 21 amino acids. Germline assignment: CDR1 SNHLY and CDR2 FYNNEI. CDR3 amino acids: CASSVPSGRDQQGRGSQPQHF. Here the CDR3 DNA reads TGTGCCAGCAGTGTCCCTAGCGGGAGAGATCAACAGGGGAGGGGGAGTCAGCCCCAGCATTTT.

This clonotype was recorded only once. The V call is TRBV7-3, the J call TRBJ1-2; D gene ambiguous. Trimming shortened V by 4 bases and J by 5 bases, and 14 bases separated the two germline ends. CDR3 length: 14 residues. Looked up from germline, CDR1 is SGHTA and CDR2 is FQGTGA. The CDR3 DNA reads TGTGCCAGCAGCTCATGGACCGGGAGGTATGGCTACACCTTC. Encoded protein: CASSSWTGRYGYTF.